This passage covers 24 T cell receptor beta chains from one sample sequenced in a study of T cell clones after liver transplantation (dated by TCRdb to between 2018 and 2020). Sample time point, as interpreted from the label and publication: pre-transplant. Library preparation used the immunoSEQ multiplex PCR assay. Drawn from immuneACCESS, this table holds only the in-frame rearrangements with V and J called that TCRdb kept. Clones are partly lost; checked studies trace under half to an unresolved V gene and leave the rest unexplained. Across this sample there are about 60,000 clones, with about 64% seen only once. About 15% of the sample belongs to the ten largest clones. Sequencing used CD4+ T cells from blood, obtained before liver transplant. The receptors here all came from a human donor who received a liver transplant.

The rearrangement uses TRBV6-1 and TRBJ2-1; TRBD2 matches 7 bases. With 6 bases clipped from V and 2 bases from J, the junction kept 4 bases outside the gene matches. Germline loops: CDR1 MNHNS, CDR2 SASEGT. The CDR3 has 14 residues. The CDR3 region has the DNA TGTGCCAGCAGGGGAGGGATACCCTACAATGAGCAGTTCTTC. Its protein is CASRGGIPYNEQFF.

The chain is built from TRBV28 and TRBJ2-7; TRBD2 matches 9 bases. The CDR3 runs 15 residues. Germline values: CDR1 MDHEN, CDR2 SYDVKM. With V trimmed by 6 bases and J by 0 bases, 6 bases remained unmatched. The CDR3 DNA follows: TGTGCCAGCAGAGCGGGGGGCGCGAGCTCCTACGAGCAGTACTTC. This translates into CASRAGGASSYEQYF. The complete variable domain, with remaining parts taken from reference TRBV28 and TRBJ2-7, reads DVKVTQSSRYLVKRTGEKVFLECVQDMDHENMFWYRQDPGLGLRLIYFSYDVKMKEKGDIPEGYSVSREKKERFSLILESASTNQTSMYLCASRAGGASSYEQYFGPGTRLTVT.

For the CDR3, the DNA is TGTGCCAGCAGCTTCCCTCCGGGACTAGCCGAAGATACGCAGTATTTT. Translated, it gives CASSFPPGLAEDTQYF. The V call is TRBV7-9, the J call TRBJ2-3; 9 bases agree with TRBD2. The trim removed 3 bases at V and 5 bases at J, leaving 9 bases unmatched. In germline, CDR1 is SEHNR, CDR2 FQNEAQ (reference sequence). This CDR3 has 16 amino acids.

The chain has TRBV7-3 and TRBJ1-1; D ambiguous. The V gene lost 5 bases and the J gene lost 0 bases, with 7 bases spanning the gap. This CDR3 is built from 13 residues. CDR1 and CDR2 (germline): SGHTA, FQGTGA. The CDR3 protein is CASSNGVNTEAFF. The CDR3 DNA reads TGTGCCAGCAGCAACGGGGTGAACACTGAAGCTTTCTTT.

V gene TRBV11-1 combines with J gene TRBJ2-1, with D tentatively TRBD2 (6 bases). Per the germline V gene, CDR1 is SGHAT and CDR2 is FQDESV (reference sequence). This CDR3 has 13 amino acids. Trimming took 3 bases from V and 7 from J, leaving 10 bases between them. For the CDR3, the DNA is TGTGCCAGCAGCTTGTCTGGAGGGAATGAGCAGTTCTTC. Protein: CASSLSGGNEQFF.

This chain links TRBV7-2 with TRBJ1-2, with D perhaps matching TRBD1 (5 bases). V lost 7 bases, J lost 2 bases, and 20 bases lay in between. Germline CDR1 is SGHTA and CDR2 is FQGNSA. CDR3 length: 16 residues. The CDR3 sequence: CASTLPGRIINYGYTF. CDR3 in DNA: TGTGCCAGCACCCTCCCAGGGAGGATCATCAACTATGGCTACACCTTC.

The J gene is TRBJ1-3, the V gene TRBV10-3; no definite D call. Trimming left V 7 bases short and J 0 bases short, with 10 bases between. Germline V lookup: CDR1 ENHRY, CDR2 SYGVKD. The CDR3 covers 14 residues. CDR3 in DNA: TGTGCCATCAAAGAGCACCCCTCTGGAAACACCATATATTTT. Protein: CAIKEHPSGNTIYF.

This rearrangement joins TRBV28 to TRBJ2-4; D is possibly TRBD2 (6 bases). The CDR3 runs 15 residues. V lost 8 bases to trimming and J lost 4 bases, with 18 bases between them. CDR1 MDHEN and CDR2 SYDVKM come from the germline V gene. DNA for the CDR3: TGTGCCAGCGGGTCCCGGAGGGTGGGGAAAAACATTCAGTACTTC. It is translated as CASGSRRVGKNIQYF.

V and J are TRBV18 and TRBJ1-6; D might be TRBD1 (6 bases). V lost 3 bases and J lost 8, with 8 bases in between. The CDR3 totals 13 residues. Germline assignment: CDR1 KGHSH and CDR2 LQKENI. CDR3 amino acids: CASSPSGDSPLHF. CDR3 bases: TGTGCCAGCTCACCTTCAGGGGATTCACCCCTCCACTTT.

This clone was seen ten or more times. The chain couples TRBV2 to TRBJ1-1; D not certain. The CDR3 consists of 16 residues. Germline CDR1 is SNHLY and CDR2 is FYNNEI. Trimming removed 4 bases from V and 2 bases from J, with 17 bases in between. The CDR3 region is CASSVPDRLYNTEAFF. CDR3 coding DNA: TGTGCCAGCAGTGTCCCTGACCGACTCTATAACACTGAAGCTTTCTTT.

This clone was detected a few times. This rearrangement joins TRBV30 to TRBJ2-3, with 7 bases lining up with TRBD2. The CDR3 totals 14 residues. Germline values: CDR1 GTSNPN, CDR2 SVGIG (reference sequence). The V gene end was trimmed by 0 bases and the J gene end by 1 base; junction bases not matched to a gene: 1. The CDR3 loop reads CAWSVGLRTDTQYF. DNA of the CDR3: TGTGCCTGGAGTGTGGGACTACGCACAGATACGCAGTATTTT.

J is TRBJ1-6 and V is TRBV6-5; D not certain. This CDR3 contains 15 residues. Trimming cost V 4 bases and J 10 bases, with 17 bases left between them. Germline-derived CDR1 and CDR2 are MNHEY and SVGAGI. The CDR3 bases are TGTGCCAGCAGTTCCCCGAGGGAGGGAGGATCACCCCTCCACTTT. Protein sequence: CASSSPREGGSPLHF.

CDR3 DNA: TGCGCCAGCAGCCACCTAGGGACAGCCACCAACCCCGGGGAGCTGTTTTTT. It yields the protein CASSHLGTATNPGELFF. The chain combines TRBV4-1 with TRBJ2-2; TRBD1 matches 7 bases. Germline assignment: CDR1 MGHRA and CDR2 YSYEKL. Unmatched junction bases numbered 13, after V lost 3 bases and J lost 6 bases. CDR3 length: 17 amino acids.

The rearrangement joins TRBV6-1 to TRBJ2-7; 11 nucleotides match TRBD1. Unmatched junction bases numbered 7, after V lost 3 bases and J lost 6 bases. Germline CDR1 is MNHNS and CDR2 is SASEGT. CDR3 length: 15 residues. The CDR3, as DNA: TGTGCCAGCAGTGAGGCCGGACAGGGGGCAGGCGAGCAGTACTTC. Translation: CASSEAGQGAGEQYF.

V gene TRBV27 combines with J gene TRBJ1-2; TRBD1 is a possible D gene (5 bases). V lost 6 bases, J lost 4 bases, and 21 bases lay in between. This CDR3 is 16 amino acids long. The germline V gene encodes CDR1 MNHEY and CDR2 SMNVEV (reference sequence). CDR3 nucleotide sequence: TGTGCCAGCAGCCAGGGCAGGCCCAATTTGATCTATGGCTACACCTTC. It is translated as CASSQGRPNLIYGYTF.

The J gene is TRBJ1-6, the V gene TRBV2, with D possibly matching TRBD1 (6 bases). Trimming pared 1 base from V and 9 bases from J, leaving 16 bases between. Germline CDR1 reads SNHLY; CDR2 reads FYNNEI. CDR3 size: 16 residues. The DNA for the CDR3 is TGTGCCAGCAGTGAAGACAGGGACCCCGCGGGTTCACCCCTCCACTTT. Amino acid sequence: CASSEDRDPAGSPLHF.

This sequence joins TRBV19 and TRBJ2-7, with 11 bases lining up with TRBD2. CDR3 size: 15 residues. The V segment lost 3 bases and the J segment 7 bases; nucleotides outside the gene matches: 8. The germline V gene encodes CDR1 LNHDA and CDR2 SQIVND (reference sequence). The CDR3 DNA follows: TGTGCCAGTAGTATTCGACGTAGCGGGGGGGGAGAGCAGTACTTC. It codes for CASSIRRSGGGEQYF.

This rearrangement joins TRBV5-1 to TRBJ2-3, with D perhaps matching TRBD1 (5 bases). Germline CDR1 is SGHRS and CDR2 is YFSETQ. The ends were cut back, 0 bases at V and 4 bases at J, with 12 bases in the middle. CDR3 size: 15 residues. In DNA form, the CDR3 reads TGCGCCAGCAGCTTGGTTGACAGCCAGGCAGATACGCAGTATTTT. Translation gives CASSLVDSQADTQYF.

The V call is TRBV19, the J call TRBJ1-5; D not certain. In germline, CDR1 is LNHDA, CDR2 SQIVND (reference sequence). Trimming removed 3 bases from V and 8 bases from J, with 8 bases in between. The CDR3 is 12 amino acids. CDR3 loop: CASSMGGKPQHF. The CDR3 DNA is TGTGCCAGTAGTATGGGAGGGAAGCCCCAGCATTTT. The full variable domain, with the rest looked up from reference TRBV19 and TRBJ1-5, is DGGITQSPKYLFRKEGQNVTLSCEQNLNHDAMYWYRQDPGQGLRLIYYSQIVNDFQKGDIAEGYSVSREKKESFPLTVTSAQKNPTAFYLCASSMGGKPQHFGDGTRLSIL.

The rearrangement uses TRBV25-1 and TRBJ2-7; D gene unclear. This CDR3 region has 14 residues. The germline V gene has CDR1 MGHDK and CDR2 SYGVNS. V lost 3 bases to trimming and J lost 3 bases, with 12 bases between them. The CDR3 loop is CASSDNRVGYEQYF. The CDR3 coding sequence is TGTGCCAGCAGTGATAACCGGGTCGGCTACGAGCAGTACTTC.

The V call is TRBV7-2, the J call TRBJ1-1, with 12 bases fitting TRBD1. With 5 bases clipped from V and 5 bases from J, the junction kept 9 bases outside the gene matches. This CDR3 contains 16 residues. Germline CDR1 and CDR2: SGHTA and FQGNSA. The CDR3 DNA reads as TGTGCCAGCAGCCCCGGGGACAGGGGGCCGGGTACTGAAGCTTTCTTT. Translated, it gives CASSPGDRGPGTEAFF.

The chain recombines TRBV4-2 with TRBJ2-2; 10 nucleotides agree with TRBD1. The J segment lost 4 bases and the V segment lost 4 bases, leaving 6 bases of the junction unmatched. Germline CDR1 and CDR2: LGHNA and YNFKEQ. This CDR3 spans 16 amino acids. The CDR3 sequence is CASSPVGTGVTGELFF. Written as DNA, the CDR3 is TGTGCCAGCAGCCCTGTCGGGACAGGGGTCACCGGGGAGCTGTTTTTT.

This chain uses TRBV9 with TRBJ2-1, with a weak D call TRBD2 (6 bases). The V and J ends lost 0 bases and 7 bases respectively, with 11 bases between them. The V gene's germline CDR1 is SGDLS and CDR2 YYNGEE. CDR3 length: 14 amino acids. DNA for the CDR3: TGTGCCAGCAGCGTAGAACTAGCCCGTAATGAGCAGTTCTTC. Translating it yields CASSVELARNEQFF.

This clone was found once. The gene calls are TRBV7-9 and TRBJ1-2; D gene unclear. The germline CDR1 and CDR2 sequences are SEHNR and FQNEAQ (reference sequence). This CDR3 spans 11 amino acids. V shed 4 bases and J shed 10 bases, with 10 bases lying between them. CDR3 amino acids: CASSSPLVYTF. The CDR3 region has the DNA TGTGCCAGCAGCTCTCCCCTCGTCTACACCTTC.